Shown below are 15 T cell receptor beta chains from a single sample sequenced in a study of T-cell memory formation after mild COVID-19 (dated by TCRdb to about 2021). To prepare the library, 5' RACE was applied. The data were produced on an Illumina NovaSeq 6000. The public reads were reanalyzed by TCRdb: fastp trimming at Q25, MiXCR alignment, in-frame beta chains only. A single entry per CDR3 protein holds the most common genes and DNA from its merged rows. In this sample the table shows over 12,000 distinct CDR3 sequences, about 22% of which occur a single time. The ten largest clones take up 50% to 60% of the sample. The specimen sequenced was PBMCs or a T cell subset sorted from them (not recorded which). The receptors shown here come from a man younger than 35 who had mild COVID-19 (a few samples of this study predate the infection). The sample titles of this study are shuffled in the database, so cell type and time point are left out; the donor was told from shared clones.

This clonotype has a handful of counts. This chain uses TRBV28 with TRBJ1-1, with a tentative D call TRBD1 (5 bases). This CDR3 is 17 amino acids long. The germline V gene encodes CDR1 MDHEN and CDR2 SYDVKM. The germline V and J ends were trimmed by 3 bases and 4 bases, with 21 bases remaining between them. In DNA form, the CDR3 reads TGTGCCAGCAGTTTTGGCCCTGGGTCGATTGGGGGCACTGAAGCTTTCTTT. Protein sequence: CASSFGPGSIGGTEAFF.

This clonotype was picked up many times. Here the CDR3 DNA reads TGCAGTGCTACCGGGACAGGGGGCAATTATGGCTACACCTTC. Translation: CSATGTGGNYGYTF. This chain uses TRBV20-1 with TRBJ1-2; 12 bases align to TRBD1. V was pared by 4 bases and J by 5 bases, with 5 bases of the junction left unmatched. This CDR3 is built from 14 residues. Germline V gene sequence: CDR1 DFQATT, CDR2 SNEGSKA (reference sequence).

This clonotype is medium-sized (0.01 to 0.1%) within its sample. The CDR3 DNA follows: TGCAGTGCTTTCGACAGTAATCAGCCCCAGCATTTT. This translates into CSAFDSNQPQHF. The V gene is TRBV20-1, the J gene TRBJ1-5, with D perhaps TRBD1 (5 bases). Looked up from germline, CDR1 is DFQATT and CDR2 is SNEGSKA (reference sequence). V gave up 5 bases and J gave up 4 bases, with 9 bases separating them. The CDR3 covers 12 residues.

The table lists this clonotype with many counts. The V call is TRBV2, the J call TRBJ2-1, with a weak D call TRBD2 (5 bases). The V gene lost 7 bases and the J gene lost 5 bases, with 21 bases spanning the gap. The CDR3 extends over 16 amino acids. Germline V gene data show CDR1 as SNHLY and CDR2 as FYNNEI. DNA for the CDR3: TGTGCCAGCAAGGAGGATAAATGGGCTAGGAACAATGAGCAGTTCTTC. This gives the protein CASKEDKWARNNEQFF. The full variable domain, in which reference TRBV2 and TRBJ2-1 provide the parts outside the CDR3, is EPEVTQTPSHQVTQMGQEVILRCVPISNHLYFYWYRQILGQKVEFLVSFYNNEISEKSEIFDDQFSVERPDGSNFTLKIRSTKLEDSAMYFCASKEDKWARNNEQFFGPGTRLTVL.

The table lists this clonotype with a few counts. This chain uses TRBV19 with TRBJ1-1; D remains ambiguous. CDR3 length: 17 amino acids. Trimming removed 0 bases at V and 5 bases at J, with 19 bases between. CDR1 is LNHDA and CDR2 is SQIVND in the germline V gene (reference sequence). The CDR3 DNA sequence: TGTGCCAGTAGTATAGAAGTTTACCCCCGGAGGTGGACTGAAGCTTTCTTT. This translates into CASSIEVYPRRWTEAFF.

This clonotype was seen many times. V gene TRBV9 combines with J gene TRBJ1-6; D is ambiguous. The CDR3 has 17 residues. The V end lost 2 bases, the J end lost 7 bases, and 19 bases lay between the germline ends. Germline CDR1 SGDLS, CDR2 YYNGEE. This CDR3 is CASSVNPSGSRNSPLHF. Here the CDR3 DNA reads TGTGCCAGCAGCGTGAATCCCTCGGGATCTAGGAATTCACCCCTCCACTTT.

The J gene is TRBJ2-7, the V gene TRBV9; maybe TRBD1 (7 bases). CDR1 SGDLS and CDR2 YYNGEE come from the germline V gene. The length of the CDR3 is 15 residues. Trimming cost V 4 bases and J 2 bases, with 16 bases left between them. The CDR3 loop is CASSPGDSRTYEQYV. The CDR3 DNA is TGTGCCAGCAGCCCGGGGGACAGCCGGACCTACGAGCAGTACGTC.

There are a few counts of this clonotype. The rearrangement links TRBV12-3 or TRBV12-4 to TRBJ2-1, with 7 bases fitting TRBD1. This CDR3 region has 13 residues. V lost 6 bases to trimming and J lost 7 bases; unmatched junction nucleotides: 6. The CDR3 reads CASRQGIGNEQFF. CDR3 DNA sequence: TGTGCCAGCAGACAGGGGATCGGGAATGAGCAGTTCTTC.

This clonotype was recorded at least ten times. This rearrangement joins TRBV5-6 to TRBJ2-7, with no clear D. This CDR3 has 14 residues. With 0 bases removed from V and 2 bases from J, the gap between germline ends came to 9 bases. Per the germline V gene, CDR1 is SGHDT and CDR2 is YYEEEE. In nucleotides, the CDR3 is TGTGCCAGCAGCTTGGTTCTGGGAACCTACGAGCAGTACTTC. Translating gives CASSLVLGTYEQYF.

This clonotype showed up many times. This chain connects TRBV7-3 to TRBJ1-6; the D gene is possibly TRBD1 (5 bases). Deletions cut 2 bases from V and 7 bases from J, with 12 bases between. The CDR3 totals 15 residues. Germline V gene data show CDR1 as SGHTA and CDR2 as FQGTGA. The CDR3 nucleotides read TGTGCCAGCAGCTTATCTCCAGGGAAGAATTCACCCCTCCACTTT. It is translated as CASSLSPGKNSPLHF. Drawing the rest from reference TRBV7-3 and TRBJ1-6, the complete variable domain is GAGVSQTPSNKVTEKGKYVELRCDPISGHTALYWYRQSLGQGPEFLIYFQGTGAADDSGLPNDRFFAVRPEGSVSTLKIQRTERGDSAVYLCASSLSPGKNSPLHFGNGTRLTVT.

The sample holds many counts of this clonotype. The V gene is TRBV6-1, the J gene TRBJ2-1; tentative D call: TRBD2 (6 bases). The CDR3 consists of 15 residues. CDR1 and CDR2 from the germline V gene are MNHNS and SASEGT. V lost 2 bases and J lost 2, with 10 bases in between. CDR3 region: CASSEFAGTYNEQFF. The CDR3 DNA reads TGTGCCAGCAGTGAATTTGCGGGAACCTACAATGAGCAGTTCTTC.

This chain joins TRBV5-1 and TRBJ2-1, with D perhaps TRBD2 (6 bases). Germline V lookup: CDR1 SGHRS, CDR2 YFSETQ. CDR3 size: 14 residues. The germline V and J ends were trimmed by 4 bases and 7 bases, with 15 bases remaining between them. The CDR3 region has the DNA TGCGCCAGCAGCAACGGGGACTCCTTAAATGAGCAGTTCTTC. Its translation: CASSNGDSLNEQFF.

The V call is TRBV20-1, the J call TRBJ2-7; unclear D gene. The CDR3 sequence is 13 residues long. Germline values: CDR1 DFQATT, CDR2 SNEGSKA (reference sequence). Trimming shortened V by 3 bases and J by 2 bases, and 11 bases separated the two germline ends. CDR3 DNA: TGCAGTGCTAGGGTTTCCCCTACCTACGAGCAGTACGTC. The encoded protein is CSARVSPTYEQYV.

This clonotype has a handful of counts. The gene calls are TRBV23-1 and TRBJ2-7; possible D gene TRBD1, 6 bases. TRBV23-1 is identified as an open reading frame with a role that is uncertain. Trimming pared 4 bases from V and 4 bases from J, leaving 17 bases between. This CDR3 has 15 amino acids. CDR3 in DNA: TGCGCCAGCAGTCCTAACCCACCAACAGGGTACGAGCAGTACGTC. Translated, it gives CASSPNPPTGYEQYV.

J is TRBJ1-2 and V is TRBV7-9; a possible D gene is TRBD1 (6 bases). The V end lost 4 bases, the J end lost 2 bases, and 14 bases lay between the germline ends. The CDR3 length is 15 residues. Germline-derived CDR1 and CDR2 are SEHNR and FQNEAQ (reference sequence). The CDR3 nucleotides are TGTGCCAGCAGCTCGGGGGCTGTGGGAAACTATGGCTACACCTTC. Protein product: CASSSGAVGNYGYTF.